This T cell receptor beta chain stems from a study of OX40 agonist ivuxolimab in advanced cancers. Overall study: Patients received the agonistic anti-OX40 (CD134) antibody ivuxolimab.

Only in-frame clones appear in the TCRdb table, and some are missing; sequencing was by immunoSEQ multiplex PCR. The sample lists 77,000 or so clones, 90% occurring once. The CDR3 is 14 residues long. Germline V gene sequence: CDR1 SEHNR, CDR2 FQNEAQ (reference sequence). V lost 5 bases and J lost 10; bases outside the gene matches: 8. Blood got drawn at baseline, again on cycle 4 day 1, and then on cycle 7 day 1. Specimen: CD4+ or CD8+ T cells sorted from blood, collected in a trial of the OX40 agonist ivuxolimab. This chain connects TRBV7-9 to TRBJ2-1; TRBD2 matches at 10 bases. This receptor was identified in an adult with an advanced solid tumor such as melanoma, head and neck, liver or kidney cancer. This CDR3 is CASSPSSGSHEQFF. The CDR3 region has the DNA TGTGCCAGCAGCCCTTCTAGCGGGAGTCACGAGCAGTTCTTC.